This TCR beta chain originates from a study of radiotherapy plus CTLA-4 blockade in lung cancer. The method was immunoSEQ multiplex PCR; TCRdb's version includes in-frame clones alone and lacks a portion of them. The sample gives tens of thousands of clones, around 90% of which show up once; around 1% is in the top ten. The germline V gene has CDR1 KGHSH and CDR2 LQKENI. CDR3 length: 16 amino acids. Unmatched junction bases numbered 8, after V lost 5 bases and J lost 5 bases. The sequences come from peripheral blood, collected from a patient treated with radiotherapy plus ipilimumab. The J gene is TRBJ1-5, the V gene TRBV18; TRBD1 aligns across 11 bases. The TCR comes from a human donor with non-small cell lung cancer who had stable disease on radiotherapy plus ipilimumab. CDR3 protein: CASSSHRDRGYQPQHF. As DNA, the CDR3 is TGTGCCAGCTCATCACACCGGGACAGGGGGTATCAGCCCCAGCATTTT.